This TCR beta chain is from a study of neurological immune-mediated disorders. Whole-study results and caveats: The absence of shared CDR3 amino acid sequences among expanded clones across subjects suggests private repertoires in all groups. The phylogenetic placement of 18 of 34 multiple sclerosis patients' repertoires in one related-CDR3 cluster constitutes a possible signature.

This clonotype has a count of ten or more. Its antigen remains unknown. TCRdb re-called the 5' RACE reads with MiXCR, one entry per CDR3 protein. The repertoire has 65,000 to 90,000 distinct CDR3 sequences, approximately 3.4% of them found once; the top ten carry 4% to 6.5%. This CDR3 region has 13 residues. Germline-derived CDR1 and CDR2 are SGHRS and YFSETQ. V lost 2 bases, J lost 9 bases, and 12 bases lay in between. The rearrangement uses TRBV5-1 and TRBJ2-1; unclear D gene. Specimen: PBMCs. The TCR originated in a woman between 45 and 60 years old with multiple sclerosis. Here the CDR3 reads CASSFNSGREQFF. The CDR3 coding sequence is TGCGCCAGCAGCTTTAATTCCGGCCGTGAGCAGTTCTTC.